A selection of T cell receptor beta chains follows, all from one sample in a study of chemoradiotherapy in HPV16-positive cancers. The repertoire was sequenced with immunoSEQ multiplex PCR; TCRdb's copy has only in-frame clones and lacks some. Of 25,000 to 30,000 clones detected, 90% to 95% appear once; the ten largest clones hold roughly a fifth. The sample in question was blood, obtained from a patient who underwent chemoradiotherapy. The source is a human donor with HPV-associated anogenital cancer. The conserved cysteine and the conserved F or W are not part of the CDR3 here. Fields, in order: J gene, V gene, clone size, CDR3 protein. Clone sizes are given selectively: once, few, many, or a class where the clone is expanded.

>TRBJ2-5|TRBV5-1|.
ASSENPATRDETQY
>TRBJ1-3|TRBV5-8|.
ASSLIDARFSGNTIY
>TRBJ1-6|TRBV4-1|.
ASSQDDFPGQTNSPLH
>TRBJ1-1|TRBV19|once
ASSLTGVTEAF
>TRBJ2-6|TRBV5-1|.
ASWTGKGANVLT
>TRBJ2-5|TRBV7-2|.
ASSLAGNEETQY
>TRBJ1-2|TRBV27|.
ASSQERLYGYT
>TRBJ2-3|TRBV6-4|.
ASSVASTDTQY
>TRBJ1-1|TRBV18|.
ASSPPNTEAF
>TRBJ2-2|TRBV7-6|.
ASSWGTGELF
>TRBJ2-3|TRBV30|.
AWSVNAVTDTQY
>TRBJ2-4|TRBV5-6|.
ASSPGTSIYIQY
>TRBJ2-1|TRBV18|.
ASSPENNEQF
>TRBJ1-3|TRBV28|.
ASRTGGVGNTIY
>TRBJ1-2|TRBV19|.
ASSIGTGEVYGYT
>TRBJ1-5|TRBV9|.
ASSPTPGTHQPQH
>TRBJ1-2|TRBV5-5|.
ASSLVLQSNYGYT
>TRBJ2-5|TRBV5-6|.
ASSLGTGPQETQY
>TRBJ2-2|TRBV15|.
ATSRDERGRTGELF
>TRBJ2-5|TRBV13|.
ASSLLVETQY
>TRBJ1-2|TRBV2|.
ASSGQGGGYGYT
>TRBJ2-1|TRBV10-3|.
AISESFRGGVYNEQF
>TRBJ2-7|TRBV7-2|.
ASSLSGTRDEQY
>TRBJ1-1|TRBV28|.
ASRLQGATEAF
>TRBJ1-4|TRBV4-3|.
ASSLTGGLTNEKLF
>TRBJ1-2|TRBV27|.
ASSLSRTYGYT